These 27 T cell receptor beta chains were sequenced from one sample in a study of blood T cell repertoires in COVID-19. Assay used: immunoSEQ multiplex PCR; TCRdb lists only in-frame clones, some missing. This table holds more than 95,000 clones, around 90% found once. What was sequenced was peripheral blood. Receptors were obtained from a human donor in a cohort sampled during active COVID-19.

V gene TRBV7-2 combines with J gene TRBJ2-7; 13 bases line up with TRBD2. The V and J ends lost 5 bases and 2 bases, in that order; junction bases with no gene match: 6. The CDR3 contains 16 residues. CDR1 SGHTA and CDR2 FQGNSA come from the germline V gene. The CDR3 nucleotides read TGTGCCAGCAGCCCCAAACTAGCGGGAGGGCCCTACGAGCAGTACTTC. It translates to CASSPKLAGGPYEQYF.

The rearrangement links TRBV6-4 to TRBJ2-1; possibly TRBD2 for D (6 bases). This CDR3 spans 16 amino acids. The V and J ends lost 5 bases and 0 bases respectively, with 14 bases between them. Germline CDR1 and CDR2: MRHNA and SNTAGT. CDR3 sequence (DNA): TGTGCCAGCAGTAATTCCCGGGACTTCTCCTACAATGAGCAGTTCTTC. It is translated as CASSNSRDFSYNEQFF.

The table lists this clone with a few counts. The chain combines TRBV7-9 with TRBJ1-3, with D uncertain. Germline CDR1 reads SEHNR; CDR2 reads FQNEAQ (reference sequence). The CDR3 has 17 amino acids. Trimming stripped 2 bases from V and 3 bases from J, with 17 bases between. CDR3 loop: CASSLKPSPTVGNTIYF. CDR3 coding DNA: TGTGCCAGCAGCTTAAAGCCGTCCCCAACGGTTGGAAACACCATATATTTT.

This clone has a single count. V gene TRBV6-5 combines with J gene TRBJ1-6; no firm D call. This CDR3 region has 13 residues. Germline CDR1 MNHEY, CDR2 SVGAGI. Trimming took off 0 bases at V and 8 bases at J, with 5 bases between the two ends. CDR3 DNA: TGTGCCAGCAGTTACTCGAGGGATTCACCCCTCCACTTT. Its translation is CASSYSRDSPLHF.

The chain joins TRBV19 to TRBJ2-7, with 9 bases aligning to TRBD2. J lost 6 bases, V lost 5 bases, and 5 bases had no gene match. The CDR3 runs to 13 residues. Per germline, CDR1 LNHDA and CDR2 SQIVND (reference sequence). The CDR3 region is CASSYRTSAEQYF. Written as DNA, the CDR3 is TGTGCCAGTAGTTACCGGACTAGCGCCGAGCAGTACTTC.

This chain connects TRBV24-1 to TRBJ2-3, with a possible D match to TRBD1 (5 bases). The CDR3 runs 16 residues. Trimming took 0 bases from V and 2 from J, leaving 11 bases between them. The V gene's germline CDR1 is KGHDR and CDR2 SFDVKD. The CDR3 DNA reads TGTGCCACCAGTGATTTGCAGGGATTCCTCACAGATACGCAGTATTTT. It translates to CATSDLQGFLTDTQYF.

The rearrangement links TRBV3-1 (or the pseudogene TRBV3-2) to TRBJ1-4; D unresolved. The CDR3 runs to 12 residues. In germline, CDR1 is LGHDT, CDR2 YNNKEL (reference sequence). Trimming removed 6 bases at V and 8 bases at J, with 10 bases between. DNA of the CDR3: TGTGCCAGCAGTTTCGCACAGGAAAAACTGTTTTTT. Translation gives CASSFAQEKLFF.

The chain uses TRBV3-1 (or the pseudogene TRBV3-2) and TRBJ2-3; D gene unclear. CDR3 length equals 14 residues. The germline V gene has CDR1 LGHDT and CDR2 YNNKEL (reference sequence). V was cut by 0 bases and J by 10 bases, with 14 bases left in between. CDR3 DNA sequence: TGTGCCAGCAGCCAAGATCCGTTCTCCCCCCCGCAGTATTTT. The encoded protein is CASSQDPFSPPQYF.

The chain links TRBV28 to TRBJ2-7; possibly TRBD1 for D (6 bases). The CDR3 extends over 13 amino acids. The germline V gene has CDR1 MDHEN and CDR2 SYDVKM. The V end lost 5 bases, the J end lost 2 bases, and 10 bases lay between the germline ends. The CDR3 is CASSTRQAYEQYF. CDR3 sequence (DNA): TGTGCCAGCAGTACCAGACAGGCCTACGAGCAGTACTTC.

The gene calls are TRBV4-3 and TRBJ1-2; tentative D call: TRBD1 (5 bases). The CDR3 sequence is 17 residues long. Trimming cost V 0 bases and J 7 bases, with 21 bases left between them. The germline gives CDR1 LGHNA, CDR2 YSLEER. The CDR3 nucleotides read TGCGCCAGCAGCCAAGATCAGGTGTCCAGGGATTCTCGTGGCTACACCTTC. As protein: CASSQDQVSRDSRGYTF.

A note on this clone: The same CDR3 also results from other DNA sequences found in this sample. The chain links TRBV7-2 to TRBJ2-2; 9 positions match TRBD1. V lost 1 base to trimming and J lost 2 bases; unmatched junction nucleotides: 2. Per the germline V gene, CDR1 is SGHTA and CDR2 is FQGNSA. This CDR3 spans 16 amino acids. This chain's CDR3 is CASSLGGQGNTGELFF. The CDR3 DNA reads as TGTGCCAGCAGCTTAGGGGGACAGGGAAACACCGGGGAGCTGTTTTTT.

This clone is a singleton in its sample. V is TRBV4-1 and J is TRBJ2-2; 8 bases map to TRBD2. The germline gives CDR1 MGHRA, CDR2 YSYEKL. There are 18 residues in the CDR3. Unmatched junction bases numbered 12, after V lost 0 bases and J lost 6 bases. CDR3 protein: CASSQERGTGGPPGELFF. The CDR3 nucleotides are TGCGCCAGCAGCCAAGAACGAGGTACGGGAGGGCCTCCCGGGGAGCTGTTTTTT.

This clone was recorded once. V usage is TRBV15 and J usage is TRBJ1-4; D possibly corresponds to TRBD1 (6 bases). The CDR3 length is 16 residues. V was pared by 5 bases and J by 4 bases, with 17 bases between. Germline CDR1 is LNHNV and CDR2 is YYDKDF (reference sequence). CDR3 residues: CATSRLQGRYNEKLFF. The CDR3 DNA reads as TGTGCCACCAGCCGGCTACAGGGACGTTATAATGAAAAACTGTTTTTT.

V and J are TRBV6-6 and TRBJ2-3, with TRBD1 identical over 10 bases. This CDR3 spans 14 amino acids. The germline gives CDR1 MNHNY, CDR2 SVGAGI (reference sequence). The V and J ends lost 6 bases and 5 bases, in that order; junction bases with no gene match: 5. This chain's CDR3 is CASRPTGGRDTQYF. The CDR3 DNA reads as TGTGCCAGCAGACCGACAGGGGGCAGAGATACGCAGTATTTT.

This sequence joins TRBV12-5 and TRBJ2-7; D not resolved. This CDR3 is built from 12 residues. The ends were cut back, 5 bases at V and 5 bases at J, with 10 bases in the middle. CDR1 and CDR2 (germline): LGHNT, FRNRAP. The CDR3 is CASGTLLDEQYF. The CDR3 DNA reads as TGTGCTAGTGGTACCCTCTTAGACGAGCAGTACTTC.

The J gene is TRBJ2-1, the V gene TRBV5-1; TRBD2 aligns across 12 bases. J was trimmed by 0 bases and V by 3 bases; bases with no gene match: 13. CDR1 is SGHRS and CDR2 is YFSETQ in the germline V gene. The CDR3 is 20 residues long. The CDR3: CASSSPSRGLAGSSYNEQFF. The CDR3 nucleotides read TGCGCCAGCAGCTCGCCCTCACGTGGACTAGCGGGGTCCTCCTACAATGAGCAGTTCTTC. Drawing the rest from reference TRBV5-1 and TRBJ2-1, the complete variable domain is KAGVTQTPRYLIKTRGQQVTLSCSPISGHRSVSWYQQTPGQGLQFLFEYFSETQRNKGNFPGRFSGRQFSNSRSEMNVSTLELGDSALYLCASSSPSRGLAGSSYNEQFFGPGTRLTVL.

The V call is TRBV18, the J call TRBJ2-3, with 9 nucleotides matching TRBD2. The CDR3 extends over 17 amino acids. Germline CDR1 is KGHSH and CDR2 is LQKENI. The V and J ends lost 4 bases and 4 bases, in that order; junction bases with no gene match: 12. CDR3 amino acids: CASSRKSAGGPADTQYF. For the CDR3, the DNA is TGTGCCAGCTCACGGAAGTCGGCGGGAGGGCCGGCAGATACGCAGTATTTT.

This clone was seen only once. The chain carries TRBV30 and TRBJ2-5; 7 nucleotides agree with TRBD2. Unmatched junction bases numbered 1, after V lost 0 bases and J lost 3 bases. The CDR3 runs 13 residues. Germline-derived CDR1 and CDR2 are GTSNPN and SVGIG (reference sequence). The CDR3 loop is CAWSVRGEETQYF. The CDR3 region has the DNA TGTGCCTGGAGTGTACGGGGGGAAGAGACCCAGTACTTC.

This chain links TRBV6-5 with TRBJ1-2, with a tentative D call TRBD1 (6 bases). The CDR3 is 15 amino acids. V dropped 6 bases and J dropped 0 bases, with 14 bases sitting between them. Germline V gene data show CDR1 as MNHEY and CDR2 as SVGAGI. For the CDR3, the DNA is TGTGCCAGCAGCCTCGTTAGGACAGCTAACTATGGCTACACCTTC. Protein sequence: CASSLVRTANYGYTF.

The V and J genes are TRBV6-6 and TRBJ1-3; 8 nucleotides align to TRBD1. V lost 5 bases and J lost 4; bases outside the gene matches: 4. Germline CDR1 is MNHNY and CDR2 is SVGAGI (reference sequence). The CDR3 is 14 amino acids. CDR3 sequence: CASSPGGEGNTIYF. The CDR3, as DNA: TGTGCCAGCAGTCCAGGGGGCGAAGGAAACACCATATATTTT.

V usage is TRBV7-2 and J usage is TRBJ2-3; TRBD2 matches 12 bases. Losses at the gene ends were 4 bases for V and 9 bases for J; bases not matched to a gene: 11. Germline CDR1 SGHTA, CDR2 FQGNSA. The CDR3 sequence is 16 residues long. This chain's CDR3 is CASSSTGTSGSRTQYF. The CDR3 nucleotides are TGTGCCAGCAGCTCGACCGGGACTAGCGGGTCACGCACGCAGTATTTT. The variable domain in full, completed from reference TRBV7-2 and TRBJ2-3, reads GAGVSQSPSNKVTEKGKDVELRCDPISGHTALYWYRQSLGQGLEFLIYFQGNSAPDKSGLPSDRFSAERTGGSVSTLTIQRTQQEDSAVYLCASSSTGTSGSRTQYFGPGTRLTVL.

J is TRBJ2-1 and V is TRBV27; D may be TRBD1 (6 bases). The germline V gene encodes CDR1 MNHEY and CDR2 SMNVEV (reference sequence). The CDR3 covers 14 residues. Trimming took off 8 bases at V and 0 bases at J, with 11 bases between the two ends. The CDR3 sequence is CASATGVSYNEQFF. CDR3 bases: TGTGCCAGCGCGACAGGTGTCTCCTACAATGAGCAGTTCTTC.

Notes on this clone: The conserved phenylalanine or tryptophan normally closing the CDR3 is absent here, so this likely arose from a read error. Because the CDR3's place on the DNA is in doubt, the DNA is left out and the CDR3 is given as listed by TCRdb. The chain has TRBV6-7 and TRBJ1-1; the D call in the table, TRBD1, was not verified against the DNA. TRBV6-7 falls under the ORF class, with uncertain function. Ends included, the CDR3 has 20 residues. The CDR3 is CASSYSNYRHLNVRPAVRGL.

V is TRBV21-1 and J is TRBJ2-7; TRBD1 was called by the table and not checked on the DNA. TRBV21-1 is assigned pseudogene status. CDR3 size: 17 residues. The CDR3 here is CASSKFETGARSYEQYF. CDR3 nucleotide sequence: TGTGCCAGCAGCAAATTCGAGACAGGGGCCCGCTCCTACGAGCAGTACTTC.

This sequence joins TRBV9 and TRBJ1-1, with a tentative D call TRBD1 (5 bases). V lost 0 bases and J 1 base, leaving 13 bases between the germline ends. The CDR3 has 16 residues. Looked up from germline, CDR1 is SGDLS and CDR2 is YYNGEE. The CDR3 coding sequence is TGTGCCAGCAGCGTAGTTACGGGGCGGGGGAACACTGAAGCTTTCTTT. Its protein is CASSVVTGRGNTEAFF.

The chain has TRBV5-4 and TRBJ1-2; 9 bases fit TRBD1. Germline V gives CDR1 SGHNT, CDR2 YYREEE (reference sequence). The CDR3 loop spans 15 amino acids. The junction had 12 bases not matched to a gene; V was cut back by 4 bases and J by 8 bases. CDR3 region: CASSRQGVLLVGYTF. The DNA for the CDR3 is TGTGCCAGCAGCCGACAGGGGGTTCTGCTGGTAGGCTACACCTTC. The whole variable domain, filled in from reference TRBV5-4 and TRBJ1-2, reads ETGVTQSPTHLIKTRGQQVTLRCSSQSGHNTVSWYQQALGQGPQFIFQYYREEENGRGNFPPRFSGLQFPNYSSELNVNALELDDSALYLCASSRQGVLLVGYTFGSGTRLTVV.

This chain connects TRBV11-2 to TRBJ2-3; 10 bases line up with TRBD2. Germline V CDR1 and CDR2: SGHAT, FQNNGV. This CDR3 contains 18 residues. V gave up 2 bases and J gave up 3 bases; unmatched junction bases: 11. The CDR3: CASSLWIAGGEGTDTQYF. The CDR3 DNA sequence: TGTGCCAGCAGCTTATGGATAGCGGGAGGTGAAGGAACAGATACGCAGTATTTT.